These 25 T cell receptor beta chains were sequenced from one sample in a study of tumor T cells in aggressive B-cell lymphoma (dated by TCRdb to 2016 to 2017). The protocol used for the library was the immunoSEQ multiplex PCR assay. This immuneACCESS table, as held by TCRdb, lists in-frame sequences with V and J called but not all clones. Of the missing ones, under half trace to an unresolved V gene in checked studies; the others have no known cause. Here the sample has approximately 1,000 clones; 65% to 90% occur a single time. The top ten clones comprise roughly 8% of the sample. Material for sequencing was tumor tissue. These receptors came from an adult with diffuse large B cell lymphoma.

The chain carries TRBV30 and TRBJ1-3, with a tentative D call TRBD1 (5 bases). The CDR3 is 14 amino acids. The V end was cut by 2 bases, the J end by 4 bases, with 12 bases between. Per germline, CDR1 GTSNPN and CDR2 SVGIG (reference sequence). As DNA, the CDR3 is TGTGCCTGGAGTTTTGGGACTGAGGGAAACACCATATATTTT. Translation: CAWSFGTEGNTIYF.

This clone was seen only a few times. This chain joins TRBV28 and TRBJ1-5; a possible D gene is TRBD1 (6 bases). The V end lost 2 bases, the J end lost 0 bases, and 11 bases lay between the germline ends. Germline V gene lookup returns CDR1 MDHEN and CDR2 SYDVKM. This CDR3 comprises 16 residues. The CDR3 loop reads CASSLTGHNSNQPQHF. The CDR3 DNA sequence: TGTGCCAGCAGTTTAACGGGACACAATAGCAATCAGCCCCAGCATTTT.

This clone was found a few times. The chain is built from TRBV5-1 and TRBJ2-3; no reliable D call. Deletions cut 5 bases from V and 4 bases from J, with 8 bases between. This CDR3 is 12 amino acids long. Germline CDR1 is SGHRS and CDR2 is YFSETQ. The CDR3 spells CASSLDPDTQYF. In nucleotides, the CDR3 is TGCGCCAGCAGTTTAGATCCAGATACGCAGTATTTT.

In the case of this clone: The identical CDR3 is also encoded by other nucleotide sequences in the sample. V and J are TRBV11-1 and TRBJ2-1; perhaps TRBD2 as D (7 bases). The germline gives CDR1 SGHAT, CDR2 FQDESV (reference sequence). The CDR3 has 15 residues. V lost 1 base and J lost 13, with 20 bases in between. The CDR3 loop reads CASSLEAGAHGEQFF. The DNA of the CDR3 is TGTGCCAGCAGCTTAGAGGCGGGGGCTCATGGTGAACAGTTCTTC.

The chain uses TRBV6-6 and TRBJ2-7; D might be TRBD1 (5 bases). V lost 5 bases, J lost 2 bases, and 10 bases lay in between. The germline CDR1 and CDR2 sequences are MNHNY and SVGAGI (reference sequence). This CDR3 is 13 amino acids long. CDR3 coding DNA: TGTGCCAGCAGTCCGACAGAAACCTACGAGCAGTACTTC. This encodes CASSPTETYEQYF.

For this clone: A read error may produce the germline difference seen at one junction end. The rearrangement links TRBV9 to TRBJ2-2; TRBD1 matches 7 bases. Germline CDR1 is SGDLS and CDR2 is YYNGEE. This CDR3 has 15 residues. The CDR3 DNA reads TGTGCCAGCAGCGTACAGACAGGGCCTACCGAGGAGCTGTTTTTT. Protein sequence: CASSVQTGPTEELFF.

The chain has TRBV5-1 and TRBJ2-7; TRBD1 might be the D (5 bases). Germline V CDR1 and CDR2: SGHRS, YFSETQ. The CDR3 is made up of 14 amino acids. Trimming removed 5 bases at V and 5 bases at J, with 17 bases between. CDR3 coding DNA: TGCGCCAGCAGTGTCCTGACAGAAGTGGACGAGCAGTACTTC. This encodes CASSVLTEVDEQYF.

The chain employs TRBV29-1 and TRBJ2-1, with 8 bases matching TRBD1. Germline assignment: CDR1 SQVTM and CDR2 ANQGSEA. CDR3 length: 13 amino acids. The junction had 9 bases not matched to a gene; V was cut back by 7 bases and J by 7 bases. The CDR3 nucleotides are TGCAGCGCCAGGGACAGGCTAGGAAATGAGCAGTTCTTC. Translating it yields CSARDRLGNEQFF.

V usage is TRBV30 and J usage is TRBJ2-7; the D gene is possibly TRBD1 (6 bases). V was cut by 3 bases and J by 3 bases, with 21 bases left in between. In germline, CDR1 is GTSNPN, CDR2 SVGIG (reference sequence). The CDR3 covers 16 residues. The DNA for the CDR3 is TGTGCCTGGAGCCCAGGGGTCGGGGTAAAGAACTACGAGCAGTACTTC. Protein product: CAWSPGVGVKNYEQYF. The full variable domain, its missing parts supplied by reference TRBV30 and TRBJ2-7, is SQTIHQWPATLVQPVGSPLSLECTVEGTSNPNLYWYRQAAGRGLQLLFYSVGIGQISSEVPQNLSASRPQDRQFILSSKKLLLSDSGFYLCAWSPGVGVKNYEQYFGPGTRLTVT.

The chain uses TRBV21-1 and TRBJ1-1. TRBV21-1 is designated a pseudogene. The CDR3 extends over 16 amino acids. CDR3 nucleotides: TGTGCCAGCAGCAAGAGCAAGGAGATCATGAACACTGAAGCTTTCTTT. It codes for CASSKSKEIMNTEAFF.

The V gene is TRBV4-3, the J gene TRBJ2-3, with a tentative D call TRBD2 (5 bases). The germline V gene has CDR1 LGHNA and CDR2 YSLEER. Trimming pared 0 bases from V and 7 bases from J, leaving 17 bases between. The CDR3 sequence is 16 residues long. This CDR3 reads CASSQDVEALGYTQYF. As DNA, the CDR3 is TGCGCCAGCAGCCAAGATGTGGAGGCGTTGGGGTATACGCAGTATTTT.

The J gene is TRBJ2-3, the V gene TRBV11-1; a possible D gene is TRBD2 (5 bases). The CDR3 totals 15 residues. V lost 5 bases, J lost 2 bases, and 14 bases lay in between. Per germline, CDR1 SGHAT and CDR2 FQDESV (reference sequence). For the CDR3, the DNA is TGTGCCAGCAGCCCCACCACCGGGATCACAGATACGCAGTATTTT. Its translation: CASSPTTGITDTQYF.

This clone was observed a single time. The genes are TRBV27 and TRBJ1-1, with 9 bases lining up with TRBD1. The CDR3 contains 14 residues. Germline values: CDR1 MNHEY, CDR2 SMNVEV (reference sequence). V was pared by 4 bases and J by 3 bases, with 3 bases of the junction left unmatched. CDR3 loop: CASSSQGAYTEAFF. CDR3 DNA: TGTGCCAGCAGTTCACAGGGGGCTTACACTGAAGCTTTCTTT.

This chain uses TRBV4-3 with TRBJ1-2; 7 positions agree with TRBD1. Germline assignment: CDR1 LGHNA and CDR2 YSLEER. The CDR3 loop spans 18 amino acids. The V and J ends lost 1 base and 5 bases, in that order; junction bases with no gene match: 16. CDR3 residues: CASSQAAYTGEKGYGYTF. In DNA form, the CDR3 reads TGCGCCAGCAGCCAAGCTGCCTATACAGGGGAAAAGGGGTATGGCTACACCTTC.

This chain joins TRBV28 and TRBJ1-5; possibly TRBD1 for D (5 bases). The CDR3 loop spans 17 amino acids. Trimming took off 5 bases at V and 0 bases at J, with 17 bases between the two ends. CDR1 is MDHEN and CDR2 is SYDVKM in the germline V gene. The CDR3 spells CASSPGGSLYSNQPQHF. The CDR3 DNA is TGTGCCAGCAGTCCCGGGGGGTCCCTGTATAGCAATCAGCCCCAGCATTTT.

This clone showed up just a few times. The chain has TRBV7-2 and TRBJ2-5; the match to TRBD1 covers 9 bases. The CDR3 totals 14 residues. V was clipped by 3 bases and J by 5 bases; unmatched bases: 4. Germline V lookup: CDR1 SGHTA, CDR2 FQGNSA. CDR3: CASSLDRGRETQYF. The DNA for the CDR3 is TGTGCCAGCAGCTTGGACAGGGGAAGGGAGACCCAGTACTTC.

V usage is TRBV25-1 and J usage is TRBJ1-1; TRBD1 matches at 8 bases. CDR1 and CDR2 (germline): MGHDK, SYGVNS. The CDR3 totals 14 residues. CDR3 sequence: CAARGLWGNTEAFF. The DNA for the CDR3 is TGTGCGGCCAGGGGGCTTTGGGGGAACACTGAAGCTTTCTTT.

This clone was detected only a few times. The chain links TRBV30 to TRBJ1-5; the D is unclear. The CDR3 has 14 residues. V was cut by 0 bases and J by 7 bases, with 13 bases left in between. Germline CDR1 is GTSNPN and CDR2 is SVGIG (reference sequence). As DNA, the CDR3 is TGTGCCTGGAGTGTACTAGACGATCACCAGCCCCAGCATTTT. This codes for CAWSVLDDHQPQHF.

This chain links TRBV28 with TRBJ2-1; 12 bases are a match to TRBD2. The CDR3 is 16 amino acids. Germline V gene sequence: CDR1 MDHEN, CDR2 SYDVKM. J was trimmed by 8 bases and V by 5 bases; bases with no gene match: 10. CDR3 bases: TGTGCCAGCAGTCCCGGACTAGCGGGGCCTATGGATGAGCAGTTCTTC. This encodes CASSPGLAGPMDEQFF. Combining the CDR3 with reference TRBV28 and TRBJ2-1 gives the whole variable domain DVKVTQSSRYLVKRTGEKVFLECVQDMDHENMFWYRQDPGLGLRLIYFSYDVKMKEKGDIPEGYSVSREKKERFSLILESASTNQTSMYLCASSPGLAGPMDEQFFGPGTRLTVL.

The chain employs TRBV30 and TRBJ2-1, with 12 nucleotides matching TRBD2. The germline V gene encodes CDR1 GTSNPN and CDR2 SVGIG (reference sequence). The CDR3 runs to 16 residues. J lost 4 bases, V lost 3 bases, and 7 bases had no gene match. CDR3 sequence: CAWSLDGLAGYNEQFF. Here the CDR3 DNA reads TGTGCCTGGAGCCTCGACGGACTAGCGGGATACAATGAGCAGTTCTTC.

A word on this clone: One end of the junction varies from germline; a read error may be responsible. Other DNA sequences of this sample code for an identical CDR3. This chain connects TRBV7-2 to TRBJ2-7, with 10 bases matching TRBD1. The CDR3 is 15 residues long. CDR1 SGHTA and CDR2 FQGNSA come from the germline V gene. CDR3 sequence reads: CASSLGGTGAYEQYF. In nucleotides, the CDR3 is TGTGCCAGCAGCCTAGGCGGGACAGGGGCGTACGAGCAATACTTC.

This chain joins TRBV7-3 and TRBJ1-2; 8 bases are a match to TRBD1. Germline V gene lookup returns CDR1 SGHTA and CDR2 FQGTGA. The CDR3 covers 13 residues. Trimming removed 5 bases from V and 6 bases from J; junction bases left unmatched: 5. CDR3: CASSRTGRDGYTF. As DNA, the CDR3 is TGTGCCAGCAGCAGGACAGGGAGAGATGGCTACACCTTC. The whole variable domain, remainder taken from reference TRBV7-3 and TRBJ1-2, is GAGVSQTPSNKVTEKGKYVELRCDPISGHTALYWYRQSLGQGPEFLIYFQGTGAADDSGLPNDRFFAVRPEGSVSTLKIQRTERGDSAVYLCASSRTGRDGYTFGSGTRLTVV.

The genes are TRBV7-3 and TRBJ2-2; D call uncertain. The germline V and J ends were trimmed by 1 base and 9 bases, with 12 bases remaining between them. CDR3 length equals 14 residues. Germline V lookup: CDR1 SGHTA, CDR2 FQGTGA. For the CDR3, the DNA is TGTGCCAGCAGCTTAAAAGGTGGCGGAAGGGAGCTGTTTTTT. Residues: CASSLKGGGRELFF.

The genes are TRBV5-6 and TRBJ1-2; a possible D gene is TRBD1 (6 bases). V was clipped by 1 base and J by 3 bases, with 10 bases between them. This CDR3 region has 14 residues. Per the germline V gene, CDR1 is SGHDT and CDR2 is YYEEEE. The CDR3 DNA sequence: TGTGCCAGCAGCTTGCAGGGGAATCACTATGGCTACACCTTC. It specifies CASSLQGNHYGYTF.

This clone appeared a few times. This sample also contains other DNA sequences that code for the same CDR3. The chain is built from TRBV10-2 and TRBJ2-5, with D perhaps matching TRBD1 (6 bases). The V end was cut by 3 bases, the J end by 4 bases, with 9 bases between. Germline values: CDR1 WSHSY, CDR2 SAAADI. The CDR3 totals 13 residues. The CDR3 sequence is CASSEQGAETQYF. Written as DNA, the CDR3 is TGCGCCAGCAGTGAACAGGGCGCAGAGACCCAGTACTTC.